This TCR beta chain was identified in a study of T-cell reconstitution after alpha-beta-depleted transplantation in children. This clonotype was counted only a few times. V was clipped by 6 bases and J by 3 bases; unmatched bases: 6. The CDR3 sequence is 16 residues long. Unique molecular identifiers were incorporated when the TCRbeta library was constructed. TCRdb re-called the PCR reads with MiXCR, one entry per CDR3 protein. The sample has roughly 500,000 distinct CDR3 sequences, 18% seen once. The sequence derives from a human donor who donated a stem cell graft to a child with acute lymphoblastic leukemia. The gene calls are TRBV12-3 or TRBV12-4 and TRBJ2-1, with 12 bases aligning to TRBD2. This specimen consisted of PBMCs from the stem cell graft donor, obtained from the stem cell graft. The CDR3 DNA reads as TGTGCCAGCAGGTCGACTAGCGGGAGTATCTACAATGAGCAGTTCTTC. Amino acid sequence: CASRSTSGSIYNEQFF.